This T cell receptor (beta chain) is drawn from a study of cytomegalovirus exposure and HLA in healthy donors. Study-wide results and limits: According to the study, 150 to 200 TCR beta chains were cytomegalovirus-associated. Sequencing likely produced, as an artifact, a cluster of highly shared sequence variants. It was reported that the classifier diagnosed cytomegalovirus status with high specificity and sensitivity in both the original and validation cohorts. Across all donors, roughly uniform sequencing depth was an assumption of the presence/absence analyses.

Primers for the PCR totalled 60 Vbeta and 13 Jbeta. Assay: immunoSEQ multiplex PCR; the TCRdb copy retains only in-frame clones and omits some. This sample carries 160,000 or so clones, around 82% of them seen once, and the ten largest clones take 4.5% to 6%. Points on this clone: Its specificity is unknown.

V lost 0 bases, J lost 5 bases, and 5 bases stayed unmatched. The length of the CDR3 is 16 residues. The V gene's germline CDR1 is SGHAT and CDR2 FQNNGV. What was sequenced was PBMCs. The sequence was obtained from a middle-aged man in good health and CMV-seronegative. The rearrangement links TRBV11-2 to TRBJ2-5, with TRBD2 matching 11 bases. This chain's CDR3 is CASSLDSGGASETQYF. For the CDR3, the DNA is TGTGCCAGCAGCTTAGATAGCGGGGGGGCCTCCGAGACCCAGTACTTC.